The 24 T cell receptor beta chains listed next were all sequenced from one sample in a study of post-analysis software for immune sequencing data (dated by TCRdb to between 2014 and 2016). Results and caveats for the whole study, not just this receptor: Significantly higher frequencies in patients than in controls were found for about 5 TRBV segments, including TRBV5-6, TRBV5-1 and TRBV20-1.

The library was prepared using PCR. Sequencing was performed on an Illumina HiSeq 2500. To reduce PCR and sequencing biases, unique molecular identifiers were incorporated into the TCR beta cDNA libraries. TCRdb applied fastp at Q25 and MiXCR to the public reads, then kept only in-frame beta chains. For every CDR3 protein sequence, its rows merge into one entry that carries the most common genes and DNA. The sample data list hundreds of thousands of distinct CDR3 sequences, and 30% of these were observed just once. The ten largest clones take up 0.56% of the sample. These receptors have no known antigen. Sequenced sample: blood. These receptors all come from a girl between 10 and 17 years old with multiple sclerosis.

V is TRBV7-6 and J is TRBJ2-5; TRBD1 matches 8 bases. The CDR3 contains 13 residues. V lost 4 bases and J lost 6; bases outside the gene matches: 4. CDR1 SGHVS and CDR2 FNYEAQ come from the germline V gene. This CDR3 reads CASSSGQGKTQYF. Here the CDR3 DNA reads TGTGCCAGCAGCTCCGGACAGGGAAAGACCCAGTACTTC.

This clonotype was observed a few times. The V and J genes are TRBV5-5 and TRBJ2-1; tentative D call: TRBD1 (5 bases). CDR1 and CDR2 from the germline V gene are SGHKS and YYEKEE (reference sequence). The CDR3 is made up of 14 amino acids. V was shortened by 4 bases and J by 5 bases, with 13 bases between the two germline ends. The CDR3 DNA sequence: TGTGCCAGCAGCCCACCTCCCAGGGACAATGAGCAGTTCTTC. It yields the protein CASSPPPRDNEQFF.

The gene calls are TRBV7-2 and TRBJ1-4, with 7 nucleotides matching TRBD1. Germline values: CDR1 SGHTA, CDR2 FQGNSA. The CDR3 runs 12 residues. CDR3 sequence: CVIQGRDEKLFF. CDR3 bases: TGTGTGATACAGGGGAGGGATGAAAAACTGTTTTTT.

CDR3 sequence (DNA): TGTGCCACCACCGATGGGCAGAGGGGGTCAGATACGCAGTATTTT. Protein sequence: CATTDGQRGSDTQYF. The chain is built from TRBV24-1 and TRBJ2-3; D perhaps matches TRBD1 (6 bases). CDR1 and CDR2 from the germline V gene are KGHDR and SFDVKD. Trimming left V 8 bases short and J 4 bases short, with 18 bases between. The CDR3 covers 15 residues.

As DNA, the CDR3 is TGTGCCAGCCATGGCGGTAGCACAGATACGCAGTATTTT. Amino acid sequence: CASHGGSTDTQYF. The chain is built from TRBV13 and TRBJ2-3; D call uncertain. V was trimmed by 8 bases and J by 0 bases, leaving 9 bases between them. The CDR3 spans 13 residues. CDR1 is PRHDT and CDR2 is FYEKMQ in the germline V gene (reference sequence).

The chain links TRBV9 to TRBJ2-1; TRBD2 aligns across 16 bases. With V trimmed by 0 bases and J by 4 bases, 10 bases remained unmatched. The CDR3 runs to 20 residues. CDR1 and CDR2 (germline): SGDLS, YYNGEE. The CDR3 coding sequence is TGTGCCAGCAGCGTAGGGAATGGGACTAGCGGGAGGGCCCCTTACAATGAGCAGTTCTTC. It translates to CASSVGNGTSGRAPYNEQFF.

The chain has TRBV28 and TRBJ2-2; D unresolved. Deletions cut 3 bases from V and 8 bases from J, with 7 bases between. Looked up from germline, CDR1 is MDHEN and CDR2 is SYDVKM. This CDR3 is built from 12 residues. In DNA, the CDR3 is TGTGCCAGCAGTTTGGATAAAGGGGAGCTGTTTTTT. Amino acid sequence: CASSLDKGELFF.

A few counts support this clonotype. The V gene is TRBV20-1, the J gene TRBJ2-7; D not certain. Germline CDR1 is DFQATT and CDR2 is SNEGSKA (reference sequence). V lost 6 bases, J lost 2 bases, and 14 bases lay in between. This CDR3 comprises 13 residues. The CDR3 DNA reads as TGCAGTGCAAACCCAGGCTTAACCTACGAGCAGTACTTC. Translation gives CSANPGLTYEQYF.

There are many counts of this clonotype. The chain combines TRBV29-1 with TRBJ2-1; possibly TRBD1 for D (7 bases). In germline, CDR1 is SQVTM, CDR2 ANQGSEA. Trimming stripped 1 base from V and 4 bases from J, with 17 bases between. This CDR3 comprises 16 residues. Written as DNA, the CDR3 is TGCAGCGTTGAAGGGGCAGGGGGGCGCAGGTACAATGAGCAGTTCTTC. Translating it yields CSVEGAGGRRYNEQFF.

This clonotype was seen a single time. Relative to the germline gene, one junction end is altered; a read error may explain this. The chain combines TRBV6-2 or TRBV6-3 with TRBJ2-7; D gene unclear. The CDR3 covers 12 residues. Germline-derived CDR1 and CDR2 are MNHEY and SVGEGT. The CDR3 sequence: CTSSNDVGEQYF. As DNA, the CDR3 is TGTACCAGCAGCAACGATGTGGGCGAGCAGTACTTC.

The chain links TRBV20-1 to TRBJ2-7; TRBD1 is a possible D gene (5 bases). With 0 bases removed from V and 2 bases from J, the gap between germline ends came to 14 bases. The V gene's germline CDR1 is DFQATT and CDR2 SNEGSKA (reference sequence). The CDR3 is 15 residues long. CDR3 coding DNA: TGCAGTGCTAGAGATAGACAGCCTCGGGCCTACGAGCAGTACTTC. This codes for CSARDRQPRAYEQYF.

The rearrangement uses TRBV5-5 and TRBJ2-1, with D possibly being TRBD2 (6 bases). The V gene's germline CDR1 is SGHKS and CDR2 YYEKEE (reference sequence). Trimming shortened V by 1 base and J by 10 bases, and 21 bases separated the two germline ends. The CDR3 is 16 amino acids. The CDR3 sequence: CASSLFQESGLFEQFF. The CDR3 DNA sequence: TGTGCCAGCAGCTTGTTTCAGGAATCGGGACTTTTCGAGCAGTTCTTC.

This clonotype was seen just once. The junction does not match germline at one end; this may be a read error. The chain couples TRBV15 to TRBJ2-3; D is ambiguous. The CDR3 extends over 15 amino acids. The germline V gene has CDR1 LNHNV and CDR2 YYDKDF (reference sequence). CDR3 residues: CATGRSGPGTDTQYF. CDR3 coding DNA: TGTGCCACCGGCAGGTCTGGACCTGGCACAGATACGCAGTATTTT. Full variable domain (outside the CDR3, taken from reference TRBV15 and TRBJ2-3): DAMVIQNPRYQVTQFGKPVTLSCSQTLNHNVMYWYQQKSSQAPKLLFHYYDKDFNNEADTPDNFQSRRPNTSFCFLDIRSPGLGDTAMYLCATGRSGPGTDTQYFGPGTRLTVL.

This clonotype was seen only a few times. This chain joins TRBV2 and TRBJ1-2, with 9 bases that match TRBD1. Germline V gene lookup returns CDR1 SNHLY and CDR2 FYNNEI. The CDR3 runs to 15 residues. J lost 3 bases, V lost 3 bases, and 5 bases had no gene match. CDR3 amino acids: CASSEGDRVDYGYTF. The CDR3 coding sequence is TGTGCCAGCAGTGAGGGGGACAGGGTTGACTATGGCTACACCTTC.

V gene TRBV6-2 or TRBV6-3 combines with J gene TRBJ2-1, with 11 bases that match TRBD2. Losses at the gene ends were 6 bases for V and 5 bases for J; bases not matched to a gene: 6. Per the germline V gene, CDR1 is MNHEY and CDR2 is SVGEGT. The length of the CDR3 is 15 residues. CDR3 nucleotide sequence: TGTGCCAGCAGACCTAGCGGGAGGTTCAACAATGAGCAGTTCTTC. Amino acids: CASRPSGRFNNEQFF.

The table lists this clonotype with a few counts. The chain couples TRBV20-1 to TRBJ2-5, with 10 bases matching TRBD2. Germline CDR1 reads DFQATT; CDR2 reads SNEGSKA (reference sequence). J gave up 5 bases and V 3 bases, and 6 bases lay outside the gene matches. The CDR3 runs 14 residues. CDR3 amino acids: CSASQASGSETQYF. The CDR3 DNA follows: TGCAGTGCTAGTCAGGCTAGCGGGAGCGAGACCCAGTACTTC.

Here the CDR3 DNA reads TGTGCCAGCAGTTTCAATCAAGGGGCGCTTGGCTACACCTTC. Amino acids: CASSFNQGALGYTF. This chain uses TRBV12-3 or TRBV12-4 with TRBJ1-2; a weak D match, TRBD1 (5 bases). The V end was cut by 3 bases, the J end by 7 bases, with 15 bases between. The CDR3 extends over 14 amino acids.

V is TRBV27 and J is TRBJ2-7; D is perhaps TRBD1 (6 bases). The V gene lost 6 bases and the J gene lost 5 bases, with 14 bases spanning the gap. CDR3 size: 13 residues. CDR1 is MNHEY, CDR2 SMNVEV, per germline (reference sequence). Here the CDR3 DNA reads TGTGCCAGCAGCTTACACAGGGTCCACGAGCAGTACTTC. It yields the protein CASSLHRVHEQYF.

On this clonotype itself: One base away lies a much larger clone, so this may be a sequencing read error. The chain has TRBV10-3 and TRBJ2-4; the D gene is possibly TRBD1 (5 bases). The end of the DNA fits TRBJ2-7 better, so the J call may be wrong. The CDR3 contains 13 residues. Germline values: CDR1 ENHRY, CDR2 SYGVKD. CDR3 in DNA: TGTGCCATCAGTGATGGCAGGGCTCACGAGCAGTACTTC. Translated: CAISDGRAHEQYF.

This clonotype was counted ten times or more. This sequence joins TRBV9 and TRBJ2-1; no definite D call. The CDR3 runs to 15 residues. Germline V lookup: CDR1 SGDLS, CDR2 YYNGEE. The V and J ends lost 0 bases and 4 bases respectively, with 11 bases between them. CDR3 bases: TGTGCCAGCAGCGTAGACTCGACCCGTTACAATGAGCAGTTCTTC. Translated, it gives CASSVDSTRYNEQFF. The full variable domain, in which reference TRBV9 and TRBJ2-1 provide the parts outside the CDR3, is DSGVTQTPKHLITATGQRVTLRCSPRSGDLSVYWYQQSLDQGLQFLIQYYNGEERAKGNILERFSAQQFPDLHSELNLSSLELGDSALYFCASSVDSTRYNEQFFGPGTRLTVL.

As to this clonotype: One junction end does not reproduce the germline sequence, and a read error may be involved. The rearrangement uses TRBV25-1 and TRBJ2-7; the match to TRBD1 covers 8 bases. Per the germline V gene, CDR1 is MGHDK and CDR2 is SYGVNS. This CDR3 contains 16 residues. CDR3 in amino acids: CASIKNRGSDPYKQYF. The DNA for the CDR3 is TGTGCCAGCATTAAAAACAGGGGGTCCGACCCCTACAAGCAGTACTTC.

On this clonotype: Being one base from a much bigger clone, this may be a read error. The chain recombines TRBV6-5 with TRBJ2-4; 8 bases are shared with TRBD1. The ends lost 2 bases at V and 7 bases at J; junction bases unmatched: 10. In germline, CDR1 is MNHEY, CDR2 SVGAGI. This CDR3 has 16 residues. CDR3 sequence (DNA): TGTGCCAGCAGTTACCCTGCTCAGGGGGCTTTTAACATTCAGTACTTC. Translated, it gives CASSYPAQGAFNIQYF.

The V call is TRBV20-1, the J call TRBJ2-5, with 11 bases aligning to TRBD1. The CDR3 runs to 14 residues. Germline CDR1 reads DFQATT; CDR2 reads SNEGSKA (reference sequence). The J segment lost 3 bases and the V segment lost 6 bases, leaving 6 bases of the junction unmatched. CDR3 sequence: CSADGQGAEETQYF. The CDR3 bases are TGCAGTGCGGACGGACAGGGGGCTGAAGAGACCCAGTACTTC.

The chain employs TRBV3-1 and TRBJ2-5; D gene ambiguous. This CDR3 contains 15 residues. Germline loops: CDR1 LGHDT, CDR2 YNNKEL (reference sequence). V shed 4 bases and J shed 5 bases, with 17 bases lying between them. The CDR3: CASSRTFGVVETQYF. CDR3 bases: TGTGCCAGCAGCCGAACCTTCGGCGTCGTGGAGACCCAGTACTTC.